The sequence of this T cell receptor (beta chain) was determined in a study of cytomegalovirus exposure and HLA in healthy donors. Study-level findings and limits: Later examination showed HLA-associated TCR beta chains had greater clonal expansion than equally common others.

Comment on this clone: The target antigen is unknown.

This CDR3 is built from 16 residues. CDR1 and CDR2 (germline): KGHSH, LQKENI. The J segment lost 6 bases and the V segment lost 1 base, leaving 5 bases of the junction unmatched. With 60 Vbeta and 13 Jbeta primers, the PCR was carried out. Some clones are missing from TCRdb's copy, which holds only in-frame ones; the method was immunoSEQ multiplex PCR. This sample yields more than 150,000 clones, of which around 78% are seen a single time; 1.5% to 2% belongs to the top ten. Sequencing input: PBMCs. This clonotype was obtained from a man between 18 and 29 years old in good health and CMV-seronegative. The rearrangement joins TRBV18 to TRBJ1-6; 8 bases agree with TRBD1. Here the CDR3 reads CASSPQSGGGNSPLHF. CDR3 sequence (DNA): TGTGCCAGCTCACCACAATCAGGGGGCGGTAATTCACCCCTCCACTTT.